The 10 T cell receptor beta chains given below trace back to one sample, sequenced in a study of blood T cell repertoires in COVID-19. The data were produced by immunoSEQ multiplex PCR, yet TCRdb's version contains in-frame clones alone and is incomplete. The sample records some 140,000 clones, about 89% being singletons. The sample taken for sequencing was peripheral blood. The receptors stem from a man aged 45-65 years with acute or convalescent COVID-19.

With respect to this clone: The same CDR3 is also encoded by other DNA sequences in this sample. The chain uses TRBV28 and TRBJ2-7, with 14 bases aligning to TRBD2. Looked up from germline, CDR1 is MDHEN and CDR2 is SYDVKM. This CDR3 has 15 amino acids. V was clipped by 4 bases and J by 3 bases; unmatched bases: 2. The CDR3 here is CASSSGLAGGYEQYF. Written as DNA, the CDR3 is TGTGCCAGCAGTTCTGGACTAGCGGGAGGCTACGAGCAGTACTTC.

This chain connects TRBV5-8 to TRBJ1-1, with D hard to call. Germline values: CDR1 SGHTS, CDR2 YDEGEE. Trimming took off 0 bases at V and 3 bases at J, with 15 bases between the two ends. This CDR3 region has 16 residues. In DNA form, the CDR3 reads TGTGCCAGCAGCTTGGGGACCCTTAAGAGGGACACTGAAGCTTTCTTT. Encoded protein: CASSLGTLKRDTEAFF.

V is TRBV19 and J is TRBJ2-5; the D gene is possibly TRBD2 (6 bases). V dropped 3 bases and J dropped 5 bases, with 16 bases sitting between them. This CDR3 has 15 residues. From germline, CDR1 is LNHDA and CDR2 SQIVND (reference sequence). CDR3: CASSIGRGHGETQYF. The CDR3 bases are TGTGCCAGTAGTATTGGGCGGGGCCATGGGGAGACCCAGTACTTC.

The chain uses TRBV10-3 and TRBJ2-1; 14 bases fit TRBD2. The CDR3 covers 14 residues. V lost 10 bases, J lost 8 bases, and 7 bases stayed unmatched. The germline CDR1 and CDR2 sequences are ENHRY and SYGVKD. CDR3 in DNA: TGTGCCACCTCGGGACTAGCGGGAGCGGATGAGCAGTTCTTC. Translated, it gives CATSGLAGADEQFF.

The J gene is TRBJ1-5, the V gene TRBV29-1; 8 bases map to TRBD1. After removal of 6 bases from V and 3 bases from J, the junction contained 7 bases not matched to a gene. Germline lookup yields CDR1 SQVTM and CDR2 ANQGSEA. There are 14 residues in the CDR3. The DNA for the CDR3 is TGCAGCGTGGCGACAGGGGCCGTCAATCAGCCCCAGCATTTT. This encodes CSVATGAVNQPQHF.

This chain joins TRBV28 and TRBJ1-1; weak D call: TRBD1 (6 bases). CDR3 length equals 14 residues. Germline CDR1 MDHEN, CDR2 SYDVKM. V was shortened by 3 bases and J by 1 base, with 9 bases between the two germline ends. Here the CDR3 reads CASSFPGANTEAFF. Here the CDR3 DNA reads TGTGCCAGCAGTTTCCCAGGGGCGAACACTGAAGCTTTCTTT. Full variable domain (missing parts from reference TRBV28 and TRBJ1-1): DVKVTQSSRYLVKRTGEKVFLECVQDMDHENMFWYRQDPGLGLRLIYFSYDVKMKEKGDIPEGYSVSREKKERFSLILESASTNQTSMYLCASSFPGANTEAFFGQGTRLTVV.

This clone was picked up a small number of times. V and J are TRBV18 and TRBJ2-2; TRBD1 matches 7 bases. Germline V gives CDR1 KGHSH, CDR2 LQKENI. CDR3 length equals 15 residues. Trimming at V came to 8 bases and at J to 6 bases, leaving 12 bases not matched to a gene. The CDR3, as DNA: TGTGCCAGCCGCAGGGGGACCGAAGGGGCCGGGGAGCTGTTTTTT. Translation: CASRRGTEGAGELFF.

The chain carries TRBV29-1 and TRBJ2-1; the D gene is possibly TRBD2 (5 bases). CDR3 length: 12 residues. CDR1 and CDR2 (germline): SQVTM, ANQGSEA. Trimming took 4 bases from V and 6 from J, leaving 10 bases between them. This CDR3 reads CSVGLTSNEQFF. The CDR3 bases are TGCAGCGTTGGCCTAACTAGCAATGAGCAGTTCTTC.

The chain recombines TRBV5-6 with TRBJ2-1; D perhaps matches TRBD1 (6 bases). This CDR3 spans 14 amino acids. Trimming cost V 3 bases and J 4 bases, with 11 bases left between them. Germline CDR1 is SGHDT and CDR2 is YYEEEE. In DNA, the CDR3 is TGTGCCAGCAGCTGGGCGACAGGTTACAATGAGCAGTTCTTC. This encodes CASSWATGYNEQFF.

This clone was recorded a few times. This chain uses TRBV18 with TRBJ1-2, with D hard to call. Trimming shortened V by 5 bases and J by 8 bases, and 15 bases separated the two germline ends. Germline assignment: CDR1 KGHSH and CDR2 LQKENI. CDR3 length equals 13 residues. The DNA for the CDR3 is TGTGCCAGCTCAGCACAAGACTCTCCAGGCTACACCTTC. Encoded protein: CASSAQDSPGYTF.